This passage covers 21 T cell receptor beta chains from one sample sequenced in a study of post-analysis software for immune sequencing data (dated by TCRdb to the mid-2010s). The study at large found these results: Roughly 5 TRBV segments, including TRBV5-6, TRBV5-1 and TRBV20-1, were significantly more frequent in patients than controls.

The antigens these receptors bind are not known. Receptor amplification or capture employed PCR. Sequencing instrument: Illumina HiSeq 2500. Unique molecular identifiers were incorporated into TCR beta cDNA libraries to reduce PCR and sequencing biases. Using fastp trimming at Q25 and MiXCR clonotype assembly, TCRdb reanalyzed the public sequencing data and kept in-frame beta chains. CDR3 protein duplicates are merged, each entry listing the most common genes and DNA. This sample comprises 450,000 to 700,000 distinct CDR3 sequences, 44% of them detected only once. More than 1.5% of the sample is in the top ten clones. The sequencing sample was made of blood. The receptors stem from a girl aged 10 to 17 with multiple sclerosis.

This chain connects TRBV2 to TRBJ2-5, with TRBD1 matching 7 bases. Per the germline V gene, CDR1 is SNHLY and CDR2 is FYNNEI. This CDR3 is 14 amino acids long. With V trimmed by 5 bases and J by 1 base, 4 bases remained unmatched. The CDR3, as DNA: TGTGCCAGCAGTACTGACAGGGTCCAAGAGACCCAGTACTTC. Protein product: CASSTDRVQETQYF.

The chain links TRBV5-6 to TRBJ2-7, with D perhaps TRBD1 (6 bases). Trimming shortened V by 3 bases and J by 1 base, and 11 bases separated the two germline ends. The length of the CDR3 is 14 residues. Germline CDR1 and CDR2: SGHDT and YYEEEE. The CDR3 DNA reads TGTGCCAGCAGCTGGTGGACAGCTTCCTACGAGCAGTACTTC. Protein product: CASSWWTASYEQYF.

The chain links TRBV29-1 to TRBJ1-2; 7 bases line up with TRBD1. Germline V gives CDR1 SQVTM, CDR2 ANQGSEA. This CDR3 has 14 residues. Trimming removed 3 bases from V and 4 bases from J; junction bases left unmatched: 8. In nucleotides, the CDR3 is TGCAGCGTTGATGGGCAGGGGGACGGCTATGGCTACACCTTC. Protein product: CSVDGQGDGYGYTF.

This clonotype was observed a handful of times. V and J are TRBV6-6 and TRBJ2-7; 10 positions match TRBD2. The trim removed 0 bases at V and 2 bases at J, leaving 4 bases unmatched. Per germline, CDR1 MNHNY and CDR2 SVGAGI (reference sequence). The CDR3 totals 16 residues. The CDR3 spells CASSYSRLAGAYEQYF. The CDR3 coding sequence is TGTGCCAGCAGTTACTCGAGGCTAGCGGGGGCCTACGAGCAGTACTTC.

This clonotype was detected only a few times. This sequence joins TRBV9 and TRBJ2-1; 7 bases are a match to TRBD1. J was trimmed by 5 bases and V by 2 bases; bases with no gene match: 4. In germline, CDR1 is SGDLS, CDR2 YYNGEE. The CDR3 consists of 14 residues. The CDR3 coding sequence is TGTGCCAGCAGCGTGGGACAGCGTAACAATGAGCAGTTCTTC. Its translation is CASSVGQRNNEQFF.

This chain connects TRBV12-3 or TRBV12-4 to TRBJ1-2; no clear D. This CDR3 region has 17 residues. V lost 6 bases to trimming and J lost 0 bases, with 20 bases between them. CDR3 sequence: CASSPGERRNSNYGYTF. Written as DNA, the CDR3 is TGTGCCAGCAGCCCTGGGGAGAGACGGAACTCTAACTATGGCTACACCTTC.

This chain links TRBV7-9 with TRBJ1-1, with D maybe TRBD1 (6 bases). Trimming pared 2 bases from V and 2 bases from J, leaving 9 bases between. This CDR3 spans 14 amino acids. CDR1 and CDR2 (germline): SEHNR, FQNEAQ (reference sequence). CDR3 sequence (DNA): TGTGCCAGCAGCTTACGGGACACCAACACTGAAGCTTTCTTT. As protein: CASSLRDTNTEAFF. The full variable domain, completed using reference TRBV7-9 and TRBJ1-1, is DTGVSQNPRHKITKRGQNVTFRCDPISEHNRLYWYRQTLGQGPEFLTYFQNEAQLEKSRLLSDRFSAERPKGSFSTLEIQRTEQGDSAMYLCASSLRDTNTEAFFGQGTRLTVV.

Only one count was recorded for this clonotype. The CDR3 sequence: CASSQEGAGGYEQYF. The CDR3, as DNA: TGTGCCAGCAGCCAAGAAGGGGCAGGGGGCTACGAGCAGTACTTC. The gene calls are TRBV3-1 and TRBJ2-4, with TRBD1 matching over 7 bases. The end of the DNA fits TRBJ2-7 better, so the J call may be wrong. The germline V gene encodes CDR1 LGHDT and CDR2 YNNKEL (reference sequence). The CDR3 spans 15 residues.

This clonotype was recorded a few times. The chain couples TRBV20-1 to TRBJ2-7; 8 bases map to TRBD2. Germline values: CDR1 DFQATT, CDR2 SNEGSKA (reference sequence). The CDR3 consists of 15 residues. Unmatched junction bases numbered 14, after V lost 6 bases and J lost 4 bases. CDR3 residues: CSAPTIGGGRYEQYF. CDR3 nucleotide sequence: TGCAGTGCCCCGACAATTGGCGGGGGGCGTTACGAGCAGTACTTC.

The V and J genes are TRBV20-1 and TRBJ2-7, with 7 bases identical to TRBD1. The CDR3 is 14 amino acids. The germline gives CDR1 DFQATT, CDR2 SNEGSKA (reference sequence). Trimming removed 1 base from V and 1 base from J; junction bases left unmatched: 4. CDR3 sequence reads: CSARGRDSSYEQYF. The CDR3 nucleotides are TGCAGTGCTAGAGGCCGGGACAGTTCCTACGAGCAGTACTTC.

For the CDR3, the DNA is TGTGCCACCAGTGATTCCCTTTCTGGAGCGGGGACCACAGATACGCAGTATTTT. It encodes CATSDSLSGAGTTDTQYF. The chain carries TRBV24-1 and TRBJ2-3; 7 bases agree with TRBD2. V lost 2 bases, J lost 2 bases, and 12 bases stayed unmatched. The germline V gene encodes CDR1 KGHDR and CDR2 SFDVKD. CDR3 length equals 18 residues.

The V call is TRBV6-1, the J call TRBJ2-7; 8 positions agree with TRBD1. This CDR3 is 17 amino acids long. In germline, CDR1 is MNHNS, CDR2 SASEGT. V shed 5 bases, J shed 0 bases, and the junction held 12 bases outside the gene matches. CDR3 in DNA: TGTGCCAGCAGTCGTAGTTACAGGGGGGTTAGCTCCTACGAGCAGTACTTC. It is translated as CASSRSYRGVSSYEQYF.

The rearrangement links TRBV7-2 to TRBJ2-5, with 7 bases matching TRBD2. The CDR3 length is 16 residues. CDR1 is SGHTA, CDR2 FQGNSA, per germline. J was trimmed by 5 bases and V by 2 bases; bases with no gene match: 11. CDR3 loop: CASSLNRGSLGETQYF. CDR3 in DNA: TGTGCCAGCAGCTTAAACCGCGGGAGTCTAGGCGAGACCCAGTACTTC.

A word on this clonotype: One end of the junction varies from germline; a read error may be responsible. CDR3 bases: TGTGCCAGCAGCTTCGGAGCGGGACCCACAGATGCGCAGTATTTT. Protein sequence: CASSFGAGPTDAQYF. The chain links TRBV11-3 to TRBJ2-3; 7 positions agree with TRBD2. The CDR3 length is 15 residues. CDR1 and CDR2 from the germline V gene are SGHNT and YENEEA. The full variable domain, completed using reference TRBV11-3 and TRBJ2-3, is EAGVVQSPRYKIIEKKQPVAFWCNPISGHNTLYWYLQNLGQGPELLIRYENEEAVDDSQLPKDRFSAERLKGVDSTLKIQPAELGDSAVYLCASSFGAGPTDAQYFGPGTRLTVL.

V usage is TRBV14 and J usage is TRBJ2-2; 7 bases align to TRBD1. CDR1 and CDR2 (germline): SGHDN, FVKESK. CDR3 length: 15 amino acids. The J segment lost 8 bases and the V segment lost 2 bases, leaving 8 bases of the junction unmatched. The CDR3 DNA follows: TGTGCCAGCAGCCAACGCCTCGACAGGGTGGGGGAGCTGTTTTTT. This sequence encodes CASSQRLDRVGELFF.

This clonotype was picked up a small number of times. The chain is built from TRBV5-1 and TRBJ2-5; D gene uncertain. Trimming left V 0 bases short and J 2 bases short, with 8 bases between. Germline-derived CDR1 and CDR2 are SGHRS and YFSETQ. The CDR3 runs 14 residues. The CDR3 protein is CASSLVDGQETQYF. CDR3 nucleotide sequence: TGCGCCAGCAGCTTGGTGGATGGACAAGAGACCCAGTACTTC.

V gene TRBV6-6 combines with J gene TRBJ2-7; TRBD1 agrees at 9 bases. This CDR3 spans 16 amino acids. CDR1 and CDR2 from the germline V gene are MNHNY and SVGAGI (reference sequence). The junction had 10 bases not matched to a gene; V was cut back by 3 bases and J by 4 bases. The CDR3 nucleotides are TGTGCCAGCAGTTATACCGAGACAGGGGGAAGATACGAGCAGTACTTC. Translating gives CASSYTETGGRYEQYF.

The CDR3 sequence: CASTDSGLVGGKNIQYF. CDR3 DNA sequence: TGTGCCAGCACTGACTCCGGACTAGTGGGAGGGAAAAACATTCAGTACTTC. The chain combines TRBV12-3 or TRBV12-4 with TRBJ2-4; 7 positions agree with TRBD2. The length of the CDR3 is 17 residues. Trimming removed 7 bases from V and 4 bases from J; junction bases left unmatched: 16.

The chain combines TRBV7-2 with TRBJ2-1; the D call may be TRBD1 or TRBD2 (5 bases each). The CDR3 covers 16 residues. Germline V gives CDR1 SGHTA, CDR2 FQGNSA. V was pared by 1 base and J by 2 bases, with 12 bases between. Here the CDR3 DNA reads TGTGCCAGCAGCTTAGATGGGGGTCCCACCTACAATGAGCAGTTCTTC. Amino acids: CASSLDGGPTYNEQFF.

The chain joins TRBV24-1 to TRBJ2-1, with D tentatively TRBD1 (6 bases). Germline CDR1 is KGHDR and CDR2 is SFDVKD. CDR3 size: 15 residues. V was shortened by 4 bases and J by 1 base, with 10 bases between the two germline ends. The CDR3 sequence is CATSERQGSYNEQFF. The DNA of the CDR3 is TGTGCCACCAGTGAACGGCAGGGGTCCTACAATGAGCAGTTCTTC.

This chain links TRBV4-1 with TRBJ2-1; D might be TRBD1 (5 bases). With 2 bases removed from V and 2 bases from J, the gap between germline ends came to 10 bases. The germline CDR1 and CDR2 sequences are MGHRA and YSYEKL. This CDR3 spans 15 amino acids. The CDR3 is CASSQMGPPYNEQFF. The CDR3 nucleotides read TGCGCCAGCAGCCAAATGGGGCCTCCCTACAATGAGCAGTTCTTC.